The 12 T cell receptor beta chains below come from one sample, sequenced in a study of CD8+CD57+ T cells in acquired aplastic anemia. Genomic DNA templated the TCR beta VDJ and CDR3 profiling. Using its own MiXCR run on the reads, TCRdb lists one record per CDR3 protein. The sample holds hundreds of thousands of distinct CDR3 sequences, around 72% seen once. Source material: sorted CD4+, CD8+, or CD8+CD57+ T cells (not recorded which) from PBMCs. The origin of the receptors is a human donor in good health, serving as a control.

There are many counts of this clonotype. The chain uses TRBV5-1 and TRBJ2-1; D gene uncertain. Deletions cut 7 bases from V and 4 bases from J, with 15 bases between. Germline V gives CDR1 SGHRS, CDR2 YFSETQ. This CDR3 has 14 amino acids. The CDR3 reads CASVPGQGYNEQFF. CDR3 in DNA: TGCGCCAGCGTCCCTGGGCAAGGATACAATGAGCAGTTCTTC. The whole variable domain, remainder taken from reference TRBV5-1 and TRBJ2-1, is KAGVTQTPRYLIKTRGQQVTLSCSPISGHRSVSWYQQTPGQGLQFLFEYFSETQRNKGNFPGRFSGRQFSNSRSEMNVSTLELGDSALYLCASVPGQGYNEQFFGPGTRLTVL.

The rearrangement uses TRBV10-1 and TRBJ1-5; D is unclear. Looked up from germline, CDR1 is WNHNN and CDR2 is SYGVQD (reference sequence). V was pared by 6 bases and J by 2 bases, with 17 bases between. The CDR3 length is 16 residues. The CDR3 sequence is CASRPTPERGNQPQHF. The CDR3, as DNA: TGCGCCAGCAGGCCAACCCCGGAAAGGGGCAATCAGCCCCAGCATTTT.

A single count supports this clonotype. The chain carries TRBV7-2 and TRBJ1-6; unclear D gene. CDR1 and CDR2 from the germline V gene are SGHTA and FQGNSA. Trimming removed 2 bases from V and 13 bases from J, with 18 bases in between. The CDR3 length is 15 residues. The CDR3 DNA is TGTGCCAGCAGCTTACGCGCTAGTCCGGAGCCGCCCCTCCACTTT. Amino acids: CASSLRASPEPPLHF.

Concerning this clonotype itself: An end of the junction differs from the germline gene, which may be a read error. This chain uses TRBV29-1 with TRBJ2-7; the match to TRBD2 covers 15 bases. TRBJ2-1 explains the end of the DNA better; the J call may be wrong. CDR1 is SQVTM, CDR2 ANQGSEA, per germline. The CDR3 contains 14 residues. The CDR3 sequence: CTARTSGGDNEQFF. CDR3 nucleotides: TGCACCGCCCGGACTAGCGGGGGGGACAACGAGCAGTTCTTC.

The chain uses TRBV10-3 and TRBJ2-7, with D possibly being TRBD2 (5 bases). Trimming took 10 bases from V and 5 from J, leaving 21 bases between them. This CDR3 region has 14 residues. The germline V gene has CDR1 ENHRY and CDR2 SYGVKD. CDR3 bases: TGTGCCAGCAGAGAAGCCACTAGTGCACACGAGCAGTACTTC. Translating it yields CASREATSAHEQYF.

Ten or more counts support this clonotype. The chain employs TRBV19 and TRBJ2-5, with D perhaps given as TRBD1 or TRBD2 (6 bases each). V was shortened by 7 bases and J by 5 bases, with 17 bases between the two germline ends. CDR3 length: 14 amino acids. Germline-derived CDR1 and CDR2 are LNHDA and SQIVND (reference sequence). CDR3 bases: TGTGCCAGTACCCGAAAGGGGGGTTTCGAGACCCAGTACTTC. It yields the protein CASTRKGGFETQYF.

Turning to this clonotype: The junction and the germline gene differ at one end; a read error may be behind it. The rearrangement uses TRBV15 and TRBJ1-5; D perhaps matches TRBD1 (5 bases). The CDR3 extends over 15 amino acids. CDR1 and CDR2 from the germline V gene are LNHNV and YYDKDF (reference sequence). The DNA for the CDR3 is TGTGCCACCAGCAGAGATCAAAAGGACAATCGGCCCCAGCATTTT. This encodes CATSRDQKDNRPQHF.

The J gene is TRBJ2-1, the V gene TRBV7-3; TRBD2 is a possible D gene (6 bases). The CDR3 sequence is 15 residues long. Germline V CDR1 and CDR2: SGHTA, FQGTGA. Trimming left V 6 bases short and J 16 bases short, with 28 bases between. CDR3 region: CASSEAKGGHNTDFF. The CDR3 DNA reads TGTGCCAGCAGTGAAGCCAAGGGAGGCCACAACACAGATTTCTTC.

This clonotype has ten or more counts. The genes are TRBV30 and TRBJ2-3, with TRBD2 identical over 11 bases. Looked up from germline, CDR1 is GTSNPN and CDR2 is SVGIG (reference sequence). With V trimmed by 3 bases and J by 1 base, 3 bases remained unmatched. The CDR3 totals 15 residues. The CDR3 region has the DNA TGTGCCTGGAGCGAACTAGCGGGGGGCACAGATACGCAGTATTTT. It translates to CAWSELAGGTDTQYF.

The chain uses TRBV5-4 and TRBJ1-1; TRBD1 matches 8 bases. Germline V gene lookup returns CDR1 SGHNT and CDR2 YYREEE (reference sequence). This CDR3 has 13 residues. Germline trimming cut 5 bases from V and 8 bases from J; bases unmatched to any gene: 8. The CDR3, as DNA: TGTGCCAGCAGGGACGGACAGGGACAGGAAGCTTTCTTT. It is translated as CASRDGQGQEAFF.

The CDR3 bases are TGTGCCAGTAAGACAGGCGCCCAAGAGACCCAGTACTTC. The encoded protein is CASKTGAQETQYF. The chain links TRBV19 to TRBJ2-5, with D perhaps TRBD1 (6 bases). V lost 7 bases and J lost 1, with 10 bases in between. This CDR3 comprises 13 residues. Germline CDR1 and CDR2: LNHDA and SQIVND (reference sequence).

The chain carries TRBV10-3 and TRBJ2-7, with TRBD2 matching 13 bases. The ends lost 6 bases at V and 2 bases at J; junction bases unmatched: 4. The CDR3 length is 15 residues. Germline CDR1 ENHRY, CDR2 SYGVKD. The CDR3 nucleotides are TGTGCCATCAGCACTGGGACTAGCGGGACCTACGAGCAGTACTTC. Its translation is CAISTGTSGTYEQYF.